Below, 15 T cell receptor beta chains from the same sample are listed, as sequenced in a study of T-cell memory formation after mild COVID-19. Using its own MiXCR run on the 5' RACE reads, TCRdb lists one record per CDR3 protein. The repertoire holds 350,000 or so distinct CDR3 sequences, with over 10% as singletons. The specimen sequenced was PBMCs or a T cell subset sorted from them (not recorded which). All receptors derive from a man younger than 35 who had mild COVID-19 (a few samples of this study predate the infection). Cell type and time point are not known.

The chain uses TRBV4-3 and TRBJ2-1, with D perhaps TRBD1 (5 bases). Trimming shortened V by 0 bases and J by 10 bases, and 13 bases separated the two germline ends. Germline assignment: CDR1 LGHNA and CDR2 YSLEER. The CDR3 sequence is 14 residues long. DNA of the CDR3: TGCGCCAGCAGCCAAGAGCAGGGATCTGGGGAGCAGTTCTTC. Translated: CASSQEQGSGEQFF.

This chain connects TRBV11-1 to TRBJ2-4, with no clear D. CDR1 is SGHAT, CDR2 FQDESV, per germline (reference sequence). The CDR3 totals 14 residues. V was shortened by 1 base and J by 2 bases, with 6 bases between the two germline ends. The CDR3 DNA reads TGTGCCAGCAGCTTAGGGAATTCCAAAAACATTCAGTACTTC. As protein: CASSLGNSKNIQYF.

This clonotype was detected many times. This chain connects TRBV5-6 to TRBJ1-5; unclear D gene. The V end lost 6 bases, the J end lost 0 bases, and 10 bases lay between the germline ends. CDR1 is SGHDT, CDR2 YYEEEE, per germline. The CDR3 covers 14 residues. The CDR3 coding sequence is TGTGCCAGCACCCGGCGGGATAGCAATCAGCCCCAGCATTTT. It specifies CASTRRDSNQPQHF.

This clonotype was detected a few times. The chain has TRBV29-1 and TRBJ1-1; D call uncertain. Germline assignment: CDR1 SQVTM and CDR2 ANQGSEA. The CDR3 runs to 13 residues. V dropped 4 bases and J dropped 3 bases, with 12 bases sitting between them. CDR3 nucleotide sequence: TGCAGCGTTGCTCGTGGGGTTGACACTGAAGCTTTCTTT. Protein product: CSVARGVDTEAFF.

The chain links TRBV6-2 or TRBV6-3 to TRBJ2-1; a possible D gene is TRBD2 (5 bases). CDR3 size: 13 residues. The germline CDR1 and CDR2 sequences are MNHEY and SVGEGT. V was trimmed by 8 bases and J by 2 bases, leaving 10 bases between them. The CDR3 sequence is CASGGAAYNEQFF. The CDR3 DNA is TGTGCCAGCGGTGGAGCGGCCTACAATGAGCAGTTCTTC.

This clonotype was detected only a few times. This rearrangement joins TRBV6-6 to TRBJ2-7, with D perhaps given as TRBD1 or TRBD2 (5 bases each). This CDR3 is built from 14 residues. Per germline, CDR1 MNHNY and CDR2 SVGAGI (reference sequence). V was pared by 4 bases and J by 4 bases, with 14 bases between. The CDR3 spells CASSFAGAGYEQYF. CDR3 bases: TGTGCCAGCAGTTTCGCCGGGGCCGGATACGAGCAGTACTTC.

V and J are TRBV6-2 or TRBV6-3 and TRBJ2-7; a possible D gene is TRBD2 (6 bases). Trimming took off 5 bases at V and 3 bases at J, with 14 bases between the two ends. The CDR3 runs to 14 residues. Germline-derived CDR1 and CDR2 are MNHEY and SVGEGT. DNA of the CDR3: TGTGCCAGCAGTATCCCGGGACTCGTCTACGAGCAGTACTTC. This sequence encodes CASSIPGLVYEQYF.

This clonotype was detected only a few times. In DNA, the CDR3 is TGTGCCAGCAGCTTTTACCGGACAGGCCAAGAGACCCAGTACTTC. It is translated as CASSFYRTGQETQYF. The rearrangement uses TRBV7-2 and TRBJ2-5, with 7 nucleotides matching TRBD1. This CDR3 region has 15 residues. Germline assignment: CDR1 SGHTA and CDR2 FQGNSA. The junction had 5 bases not matched to a gene; V was cut back by 3 bases and J by 1 base.

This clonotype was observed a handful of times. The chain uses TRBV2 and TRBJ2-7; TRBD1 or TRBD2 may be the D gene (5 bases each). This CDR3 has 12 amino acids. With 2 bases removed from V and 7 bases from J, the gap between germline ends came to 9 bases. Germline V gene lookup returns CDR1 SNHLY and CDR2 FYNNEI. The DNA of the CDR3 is TGTGCCAGCAGTGAAAGGGACCTGGAGCAGTACGTC. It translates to CASSERDLEQYV.

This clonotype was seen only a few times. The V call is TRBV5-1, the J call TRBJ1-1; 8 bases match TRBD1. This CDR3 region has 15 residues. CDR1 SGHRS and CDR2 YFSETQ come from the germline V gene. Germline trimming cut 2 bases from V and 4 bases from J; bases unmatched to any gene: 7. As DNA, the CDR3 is TGCGCCAGCAGCTTCCAGGGGGCGGGCGGCACTGAAGCTTTCTTT. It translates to CASSFQGAGGTEAFF.

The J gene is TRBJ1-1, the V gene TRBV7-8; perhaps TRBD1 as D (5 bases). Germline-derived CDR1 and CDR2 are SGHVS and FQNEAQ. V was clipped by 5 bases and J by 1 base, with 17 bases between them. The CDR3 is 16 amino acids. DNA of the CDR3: TGTGCCAGCAGCAAAGGGGTCACCCAGGGGAACACTGAAGCTTTCTTT. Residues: CASSKGVTQGNTEAFF. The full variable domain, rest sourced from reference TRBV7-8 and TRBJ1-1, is GAGVSQSPRYKVAKRGQDVALRCDPISGHVSLFWYQQALGQGPEFLTYFQNEAQLDKSGLPSDRFFAERPEGSVSTLKIQRTQQEDSAVYLCASSKGVTQGNTEAFFGQGTRLTVV.

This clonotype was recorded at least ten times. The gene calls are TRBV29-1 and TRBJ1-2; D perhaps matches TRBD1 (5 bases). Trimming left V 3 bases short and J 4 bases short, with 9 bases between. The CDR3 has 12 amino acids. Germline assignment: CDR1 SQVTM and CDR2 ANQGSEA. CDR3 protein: CSVDPGTYGYTF. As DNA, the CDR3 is TGCAGCGTTGACCCAGGGACCTATGGCTACACCTTC.

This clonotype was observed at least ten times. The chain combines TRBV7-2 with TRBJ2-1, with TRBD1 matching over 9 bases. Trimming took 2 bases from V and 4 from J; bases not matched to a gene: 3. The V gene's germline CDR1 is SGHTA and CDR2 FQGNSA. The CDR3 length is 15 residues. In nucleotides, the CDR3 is TGTGCCAGCAGCTTACTCGGACAGGGGTACAATGAGCAGTTCTTC. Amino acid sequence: CASSLLGQGYNEQFF.

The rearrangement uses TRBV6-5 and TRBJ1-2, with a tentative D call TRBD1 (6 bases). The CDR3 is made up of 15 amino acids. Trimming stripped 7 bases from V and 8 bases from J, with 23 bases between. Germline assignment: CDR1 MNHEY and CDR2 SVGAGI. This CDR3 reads CASTGGAYDLWGYTF. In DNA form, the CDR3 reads TGTGCCAGCACGGGGGGCGCCTATGACTTATGGGGCTACACCTTC.

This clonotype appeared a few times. DNA for the CDR3: TGTGCCAGCAGCTTTAGCATCGACCCAGGGGACACTGAAGCTTTCTTT. Its protein is CASSFSIDPGDTEAFF. The genes are TRBV9 and TRBJ1-1; TRBD1 is a possible D gene (6 bases). V lost 4 bases, J lost 3 bases, and 19 bases lay in between. Germline CDR1 is SGDLS and CDR2 is YYNGEE. The length of the CDR3 is 16 residues.